The 8 T cell receptor beta chains given below trace back to one sample, sequenced in a study of T cell responses to AZD1222 COVID-19 vaccine (dated by TCRdb to 2020 to 2022). The intended sense of this specimen's time point label: baseline before first vaccination. The library came from the immunoSEQ multiplex PCR assay. The table comes from immuneACCESS by way of TCRdb, which keeps in-frame sequences with V and J called. Part of the clones is missing from these tables; in studies checked, under half for an unresolved V gene and the rest for unknown reasons. The sample yields 150,000 or so clones; about 90% were counted once. Of the sample, 1.5% to 2% falls within the top ten clones. The starting material was peripheral blood, obtained on day 0 of AZD1222 vaccination. These receptors came from an adult in good health.

The gene calls are TRBV27 and TRBJ1-6, with D unresolved. V was clipped by 4 bases and J by 9 bases, with 13 bases between them. Germline loops: CDR1 MNHEY, CDR2 SMNVEV (reference sequence). This CDR3 has 14 amino acids. DNA for the CDR3: TGTGCCAGCAGTTCCCGAACACAGAGTTCACCCCTCCACTTT. This translates into CASSSRTQSSPLHF.

V usage is TRBV10-3 and J usage is TRBJ2-7, with 10 bases matching TRBD1. Germline CDR1 reads ENHRY; CDR2 reads SYGVKD. This CDR3 is 12 amino acids long. Trimming at V came to 10 bases and at J to 3 bases, leaving 3 bases not matched to a gene. The CDR3 reads CATGQGSYEQYF. In DNA, the CDR3 is TGTGCCACGGGACAGGGGAGCTACGAGCAGTACTTC.

This rearrangement joins TRBV18 to TRBJ1-1, with D possibly being TRBD1 (5 bases). The CDR3 runs 14 residues. V was clipped by 8 bases and J by 5 bases, with 18 bases between them. Germline V CDR1 and CDR2: KGHSH, LQKENI. The CDR3: CASREQGRGTEAFF. The CDR3 nucleotides are TGTGCCAGCCGGGAGCAGGGACGAGGGACTGAAGCTTTCTTT. The complete variable domain, with remaining parts taken from reference TRBV18 and TRBJ1-1, reads NAGVMQNPRHLVRRRGQEARLRCSPMKGHSHVYWYRQLPEEGLKFMVYLQKENIIDESGMPKERFSAEFPKEGPSILRIQQVVRGDSAAYFCASREQGRGTEAFFGQGTRLTVV.

V gene TRBV2 combines with J gene TRBJ2-2, with 8 bases lining up with TRBD1. This CDR3 is built from 13 residues. CDR1 SNHLY and CDR2 FYNNEI come from the germline V gene. J gave up 7 bases and V 7 bases, and 5 bases lay outside the gene matches. The CDR3 bases are TGTGCCAGCACTGGACAGGGAAGCGGGGAGCTGTTTTTT. This gives the protein CASTGQGSGELFF.

The V gene is TRBV7-6, the J gene TRBJ1-3; D possibly corresponds to TRBD1 (6 bases). The CDR3 loop spans 15 amino acids. Per the germline V gene, CDR1 is SGHVS and CDR2 is FNYEAQ. V was trimmed by 5 bases and J by 4 bases, leaving 15 bases between them. Written as DNA, the CDR3 is TGTGCCAGCAGCGTTACCCAAGGGACAGGAAACACCATATATTTT. As protein: CASSVTQGTGNTIYF. Based on the CDR3 plus reference TRBV7-6 and TRBJ1-3, the full variable domain is GAGVSQSPRYKVTKRGQDVALRCDPISGHVSLYWYRQALGQGPEFLTYFNYEAQQDKSGLPNDRFSAERPEGSISTLTIQRTEQRDSAMYRCASSVTQGTGNTIYFGEGSWLTVV.

CDR3 loop: CAIGQGWETQYF. Here the CDR3 DNA reads TGTGCCATCGGACAGGGATGGGAGACCCAGTACTTC. The chain links TRBV10-3 to TRBJ2-5, with 8 bases matching TRBD1. Germline-derived CDR1 and CDR2 are ENHRY and SYGVKD. The CDR3 is 12 residues long. With 8 bases clipped from V and 5 bases from J, the junction kept 4 bases outside the gene matches.

V is TRBV3-1 (or the pseudogene TRBV3-2) and J is TRBJ1-1; a weak D match, TRBD1 (5 bases). Trimming stripped 1 base from V and 5 bases from J, with 23 bases between. Germline loops: CDR1 LGHDT, CDR2 YNNKEL (reference sequence). The CDR3 runs to 18 residues. The CDR3 sequence is CASSQASGGLGSGTEAFF. The CDR3 bases are TGTGCCAGCAGCCAAGCTTCCGGGGGACTAGGATCGGGGACTGAAGCTTTCTTT.

J is TRBJ1-1 and V is TRBV7-2; no clear D. Trimming pared 2 bases from V and 1 base from J, leaving 8 bases between. CDR1 is SGHTA, CDR2 FQGNSA, per germline. The CDR3 totals 14 residues. The CDR3 spells CASSLTMRNTEAFF. The CDR3 DNA reads TGTGCCAGCAGCTTAACCATGAGGAACACTGAAGCTTTCTTT.